The 14 T cell receptor beta chains below come from one sample, sequenced in a study of blood T cell repertoires in COVID-19. The assay was immunoSEQ multiplex PCR, and TCRdb's table has in-frame clones only and misses some. This sample yields about 80,000 clones, of which more than 80% are seen a single time; less than 20% belongs to the top ten. The specimen sequenced was peripheral blood. The receptor source for this set is a woman older than 75 with acute or convalescent COVID-19.

The chain carries TRBV7-2 and TRBJ1-4; no firm D call. The CDR3 consists of 15 residues. V shed 1 base and J shed 1 base, with 7 bases lying between them. Germline assignment: CDR1 SGHTA and CDR2 FQGNSA. The CDR3 spells CASSLDGRTNEKLFF. Written as DNA, the CDR3 is TGTGCCAGCAGCTTAGATGGGCGAACTAATGAAAAACTGTTTTTT.

J is TRBJ2-7 and V is TRBV19; 7 bases agree with TRBD2. CDR1 is LNHDA and CDR2 is SQIVND in the germline V gene (reference sequence). The CDR3 runs 14 residues. Trimming cost V 6 bases and J 4 bases; bases outside gene matches: 9. Written as DNA, the CDR3 is TGTGCCAGTAGCTCCGTCGGGGGAGGGTACGAGCAGTACTTC. Translated, it gives CASSSVGGGYEQYF.

CDR3 region: CASRVFWGLAGKWYEQYF. The CDR3 DNA sequence: TGTGCCAGCAGAGTTTTTTGGGGGCTAGCGGGGAAATGGTACGAGCAGTACTTC. V usage is TRBV21-1 and J usage is TRBJ2-7; no check of the table's D call, TRBD2, against the DNA was made. TRBV21-1 is annotated as a pseudogene. This CDR3 region has 18 residues.

This clone appeared a single time. The chain has TRBV19 and TRBJ2-3; TRBD2 agrees at 12 bases. In germline, CDR1 is LNHDA, CDR2 SQIVND (reference sequence). With V trimmed by 5 bases and J by 1 base, 4 bases remained unmatched. The CDR3 sequence is 16 residues long. The CDR3, as DNA: TGTGCCAGTAGTGCTCGACTAGCGGGGGGCACAGATACGCAGTATTTT. Its protein product is CASSARLAGGTDTQYF.

CDR3 nucleotides: TGTGCCAGCAGTCTGGGGCCGAGAACTGAAGCTTTCTTT. This encodes CASSLGPRTEAFF. The chain joins TRBV7-3 to TRBJ1-1, with D perhaps matching TRBD1 (5 bases). CDR3 length equals 13 residues. Germline CDR1 reads SGHTA; CDR2 reads FQGTGA. V gave up 6 bases and J gave up 5 bases, with 13 bases separating them.

J is TRBJ2-5 and V is TRBV7-2, with 7 bases matching TRBD1. J was trimmed by 2 bases and V by 7 bases; bases with no gene match: 10. Germline V gene lookup returns CDR1 SGHTA and CDR2 FQGNSA. The CDR3 covers 15 residues. CDR3 in amino acids: CASTRGSNTQETQYF. The CDR3 DNA reads TGTGCCAGCACCAGGGGGTCCAACACACAAGAGACCCAGTACTTC.

The chain has TRBV5-6 and TRBJ1-1; the D gene is possibly TRBD1 (5 bases). Trimming pared 3 bases from V and 4 bases from J, leaving 10 bases between. The V gene's germline CDR1 is SGHDT and CDR2 YYEEEE. The CDR3 consists of 13 residues. The CDR3 loop is CASSSRGATEAFF. The CDR3 region has the DNA TGTGCCAGCAGCTCAAGGGGTGCCACTGAAGCTTTCTTT.

The V gene is TRBV29-1, the J gene TRBJ2-7; 8 bases agree with TRBD2. The junction had 8 bases not matched to a gene; V was cut back by 5 bases and J by 5 bases. Germline V gives CDR1 SQVTM, CDR2 ANQGSEA. This CDR3 has 13 amino acids. CDR3 nucleotide sequence: TGCAGCGTTCTCCGGGGGGGCTTGAACGAGCAGTACTTC. Amino acids: CSVLRGGLNEQYF.

The chain employs TRBV28 and TRBJ2-7, with 12 bases identical to TRBD1. V shed 10 bases, J shed 6 bases, and the junction held 4 bases outside the gene matches. The germline CDR1 and CDR2 sequences are MDHEN and SYDVKM. There are 12 residues in the CDR3. The CDR3 DNA is TGTGCCACGGGGACAGGGGGCTTCGAGCAGTACTTC. It codes for CATGTGGFEQYF.

V gene TRBV2 combines with J gene TRBJ2-5; possibly TRBD2 for D (5 bases). This CDR3 contains 12 residues. V was cut by 7 bases and J by 3 bases, with 9 bases left in between. Germline CDR1 is SNHLY and CDR2 is FYNNEI. CDR3 in amino acids: CASILAKETQYF. The CDR3 nucleotides are TGTGCCAGCATCCTAGCCAAAGAGACCCAGTACTTC.

The chain couples TRBV7-3 to TRBJ1-1; D is undetermined. The CDR3 runs 14 residues. CDR1 SGHTA and CDR2 FQGTGA come from the germline V gene. The V and J ends lost 1 base and 1 base respectively, with 7 bases between them. The CDR3 nucleotides are TGTGCCAGCAGCTTAAACAACCAGAACACTGAAGCTTTCTTT. It specifies CASSLNNQNTEAFF.

The V call is TRBV7-2, the J call TRBJ1-2; 8 bases align to TRBD1. Germline CDR1 reads SGHTA; CDR2 reads FQGNSA. V shed 5 bases and J 0 bases; nucleotides not matched to a gene: 5. There are 15 residues in the CDR3. The CDR3, as DNA: TGTGCCAGCAGCCCCGGGACAGGCTCTAACTATGGCTACACCTTC. It encodes CASSPGTGSNYGYTF.

The V and J genes are TRBV19 and TRBJ1-5, with D uncertain. CDR3 length equals 15 residues. V dropped 6 bases and J dropped 4 bases, with 16 bases sitting between them. The germline V gene has CDR1 LNHDA and CDR2 SQIVND (reference sequence). The CDR3 sequence: CASRTRGSFNQPQHF. CDR3 DNA sequence: TGTGCCAGTAGAACCCGGGGAAGCTTTAATCAGCCCCAGCATTTT.

The V gene is TRBV4-3, the J gene TRBJ1-1; TRBD1 is a possible D gene (5 bases). Germline V gene lookup returns CDR1 LGHNA and CDR2 YSLEER. V was clipped by 3 bases and J by 0 bases, with 11 bases between them. The CDR3 spans 15 residues. CDR3: CASSHHRTMNTEAFF. CDR3 nucleotide sequence: TGCGCCAGCAGCCACCACAGGACTATGAACACTGAAGCTTTCTTT.